This T cell receptor (beta chain) was sequenced for a study of CD8+CD57+ T cells in acquired aplastic anemia. Across the whole study: Mean yield of DNA from sorted CD4+ and CD8+ cells was about 3.2 ug. The average read count for CD4+ cells in healthy donors was around 10 million.

The template for TCR beta VDJ and CDR3 sequence profiling was genomic DNA. TCRdb recomputed calls from the reads with MiXCR, one row per CDR3 protein. The sample has 150,000 to 200,000 distinct CDR3 sequences, 40% to 55% seen once. General study points: Shared by patients and controls, fewer than 30 CD8+ CDR3s were abundant in patients.

This CDR3 has 12 amino acids. CDR1 LNHDA and CDR2 SQIVND come from the germline V gene (reference sequence). Trimming stripped 4 bases from V and 2 bases from J, with 3 bases between. As regards this clonotype: The antigen is unknown.

The source material was sorted CD4+, CD8+, or CD8+CD57+ T cells (not recorded which) from PBMCs. This chain connects TRBV19 to TRBJ1-3; D gene uncertain. This clonotype originated in a human donor in good health. CDR3 sequence reads: CASSSPGNTIYF. Here the CDR3 DNA reads TGTGCCAGTAGTAGCCCTGGAAACACCATATATTTT.